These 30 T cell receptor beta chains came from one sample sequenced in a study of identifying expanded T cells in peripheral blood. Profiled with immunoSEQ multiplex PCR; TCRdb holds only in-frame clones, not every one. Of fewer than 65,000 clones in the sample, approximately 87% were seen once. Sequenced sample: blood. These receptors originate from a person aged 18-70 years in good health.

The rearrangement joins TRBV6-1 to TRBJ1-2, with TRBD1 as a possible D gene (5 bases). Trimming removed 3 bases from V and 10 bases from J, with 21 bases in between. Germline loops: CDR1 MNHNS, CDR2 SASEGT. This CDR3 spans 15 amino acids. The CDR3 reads CASSDRVEGVSDYTF. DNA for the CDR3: TGTGCCAGCAGTGATCGAGTTGAAGGGGTTTCAGACTACACCTTC.

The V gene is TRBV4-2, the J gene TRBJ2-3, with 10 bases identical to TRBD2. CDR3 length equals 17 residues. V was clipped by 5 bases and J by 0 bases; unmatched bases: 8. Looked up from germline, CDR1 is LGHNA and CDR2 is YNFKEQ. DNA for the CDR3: TGTGCCAGCAGCAAGGGGAGCGGGGGGGCTAGCACAGATACGCAGTATTTT. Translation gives CASSKGSGGASTDTQYF.

CDR3 protein: CASSLVGTGELFF. CDR3 nucleotide sequence: TGTGCCAGCAGCTTGGTCGGTACCGGGGAGCTGTTTTTT. The genes are TRBV5-4 and TRBJ2-2; D ambiguous. Trimming removed 0 bases from V and 5 bases from J, with 5 bases in between. Germline V gene lookup returns CDR1 SGHNT and CDR2 YYREEE (reference sequence). The CDR3 sequence is 13 residues long.

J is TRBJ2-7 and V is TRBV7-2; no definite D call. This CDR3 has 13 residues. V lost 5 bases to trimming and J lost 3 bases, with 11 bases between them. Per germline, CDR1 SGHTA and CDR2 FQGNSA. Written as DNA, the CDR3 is TGTGCCAGCAGCCCCCATAGGGACTACGAGCAGTACTTC. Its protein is CASSPHRDYEQYF.

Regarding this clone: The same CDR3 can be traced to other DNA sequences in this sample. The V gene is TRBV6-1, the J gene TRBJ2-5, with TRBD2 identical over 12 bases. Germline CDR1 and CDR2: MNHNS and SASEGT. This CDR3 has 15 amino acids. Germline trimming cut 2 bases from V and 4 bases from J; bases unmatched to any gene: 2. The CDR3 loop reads CASSELAGGPETQYF. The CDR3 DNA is TGTGCCAGCAGTGAACTAGCGGGAGGGCCAGAGACCCAGTACTTC.

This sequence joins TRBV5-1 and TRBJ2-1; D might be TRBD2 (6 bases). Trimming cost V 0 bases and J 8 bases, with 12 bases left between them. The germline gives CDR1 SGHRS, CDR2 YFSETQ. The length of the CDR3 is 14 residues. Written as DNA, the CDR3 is TGCGCCAGCAGCTTGGAACGGAGGGAGGATGAGCAGTTCTTC. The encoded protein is CASSLERREDEQFF.

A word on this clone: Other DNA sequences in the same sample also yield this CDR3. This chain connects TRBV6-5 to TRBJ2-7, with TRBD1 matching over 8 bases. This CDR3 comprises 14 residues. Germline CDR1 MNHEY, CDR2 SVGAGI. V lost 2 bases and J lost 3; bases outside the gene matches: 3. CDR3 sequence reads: CASSYGTGGYEQYF. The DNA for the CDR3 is TGTGCCAGCAGTTACGGAACAGGGGGCTACGAGCAGTACTTC.

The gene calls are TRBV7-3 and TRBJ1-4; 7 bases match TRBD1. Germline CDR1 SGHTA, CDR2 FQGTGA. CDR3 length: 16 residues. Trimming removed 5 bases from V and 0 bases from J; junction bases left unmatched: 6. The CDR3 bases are TGTGCCAGCAGCCCGCAGGGGGTTGCAACTAATGAAAAACTGTTTTTT. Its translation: CASSPQGVATNEKLFF.

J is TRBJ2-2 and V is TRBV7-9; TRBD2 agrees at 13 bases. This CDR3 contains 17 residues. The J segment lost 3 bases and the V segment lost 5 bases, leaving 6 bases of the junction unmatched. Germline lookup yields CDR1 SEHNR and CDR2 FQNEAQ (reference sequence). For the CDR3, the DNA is TGTGCCAGCAGCCCACCAGGACTAGCGGGAGACACCGGGGAGCTGTTTTTT. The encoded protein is CASSPPGLAGDTGELFF. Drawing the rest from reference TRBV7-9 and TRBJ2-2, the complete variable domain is DTGVSQNPRHKITKRGQNVTFRCDPISEHNRLYWYRQTLGQGPEFLTYFQNEAQLEKSRLLSDRFSAERPKGSFSTLEIQRTEQGDSAMYLCASSPPGLAGDTGELFFGEGSRLTVL.

Here the CDR3 reads CASSLMGTGELFF. The DNA for the CDR3 is TGTGCCAGCAGCTTAATGGGGACCGGGGAGCTGTTTTTT. The chain is built from TRBV11-2 and TRBJ2-2; no reliable D call. This CDR3 spans 13 amino acids. V dropped 2 bases and J dropped 5 bases, with 6 bases sitting between them. Per the germline V gene, CDR1 is SGHAT and CDR2 is FQNNGV.

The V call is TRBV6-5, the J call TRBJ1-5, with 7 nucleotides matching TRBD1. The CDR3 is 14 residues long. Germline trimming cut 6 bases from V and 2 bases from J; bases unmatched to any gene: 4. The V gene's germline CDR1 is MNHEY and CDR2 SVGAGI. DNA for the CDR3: TGTGCCAGCAGACACGGGACAGGCAATCAGCCCCAGCATTTT. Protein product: CASRHGTGNQPQHF.

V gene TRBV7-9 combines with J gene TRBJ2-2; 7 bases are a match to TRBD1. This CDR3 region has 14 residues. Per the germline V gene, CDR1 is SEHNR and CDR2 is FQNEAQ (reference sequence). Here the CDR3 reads CGSEGGTNTGELFF. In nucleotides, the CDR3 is TGTGGATCGGAAGGGGGCACGAACACCGGGGAGCTGTTTTTT.

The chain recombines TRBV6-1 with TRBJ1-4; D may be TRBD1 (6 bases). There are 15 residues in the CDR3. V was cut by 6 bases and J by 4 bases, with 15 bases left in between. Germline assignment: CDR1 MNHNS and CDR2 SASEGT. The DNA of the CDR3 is TGTGCCAGCAGACCAGACAGGCAGTTTAATGAAAAACTGTTTTTT. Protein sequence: CASRPDRQFNEKLFF.

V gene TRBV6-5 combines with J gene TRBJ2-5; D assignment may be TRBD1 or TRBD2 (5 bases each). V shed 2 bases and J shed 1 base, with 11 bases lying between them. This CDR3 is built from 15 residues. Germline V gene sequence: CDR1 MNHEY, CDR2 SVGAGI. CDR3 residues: CASSYGAGGQETQYF. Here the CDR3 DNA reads TGTGCCAGCAGTTACGGGGCGGGTGGCCAAGAGACCCAGTACTTC.

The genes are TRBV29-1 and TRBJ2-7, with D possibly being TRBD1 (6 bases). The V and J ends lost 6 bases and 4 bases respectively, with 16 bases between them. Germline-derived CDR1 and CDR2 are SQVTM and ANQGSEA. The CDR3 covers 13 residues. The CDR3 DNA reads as TGCAGCGTGGCTGGACAGTTCCTTTACGAGCAGTACTTC. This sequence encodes CSVAGQFLYEQYF.

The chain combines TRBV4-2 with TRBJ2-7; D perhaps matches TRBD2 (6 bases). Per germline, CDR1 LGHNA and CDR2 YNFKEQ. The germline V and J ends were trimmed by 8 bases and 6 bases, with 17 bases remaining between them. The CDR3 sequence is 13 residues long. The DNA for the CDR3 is TGTGCCAGCGGAGGGTTTTCGTTCCCCGAGCAGTACTTC. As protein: CASGGFSFPEQYF.

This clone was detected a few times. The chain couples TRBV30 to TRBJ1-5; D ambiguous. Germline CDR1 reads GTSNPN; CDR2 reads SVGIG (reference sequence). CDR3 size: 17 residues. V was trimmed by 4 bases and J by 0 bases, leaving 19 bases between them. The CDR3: CAWNNGLPGDSNQPQHF. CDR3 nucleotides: TGTGCCTGGAATAATGGCCTGCCAGGCGATAGCAATCAGCCCCAGCATTTT.

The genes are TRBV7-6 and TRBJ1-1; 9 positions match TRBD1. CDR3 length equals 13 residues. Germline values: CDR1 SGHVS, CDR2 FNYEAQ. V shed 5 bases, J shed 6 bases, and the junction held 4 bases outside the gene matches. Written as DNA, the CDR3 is TGTGCCAGCAGCCCCAGACAGGGGGCTGAAGCTTTCTTT. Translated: CASSPRQGAEAFF.

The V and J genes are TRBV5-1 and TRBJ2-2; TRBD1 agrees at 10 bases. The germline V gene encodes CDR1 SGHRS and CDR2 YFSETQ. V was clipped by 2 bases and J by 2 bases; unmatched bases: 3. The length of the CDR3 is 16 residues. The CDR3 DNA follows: TGCGCCAGCAGCTTAGCGACAGGGGGCAACACCGGGGAGCTGTTTTTT. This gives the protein CASSLATGGNTGELFF.

CDR3 DNA sequence: TGCAGCGTTGAAGATGATTCTGCCTCCGAGCAGTACTTC. Protein sequence: CSVEDDSASEQYF. The chain combines TRBV29-1 with TRBJ2-7; the D is unclear. Germline CDR1 is SQVTM and CDR2 is ANQGSEA. The CDR3 consists of 13 residues. The V gene lost 0 bases and the J gene lost 6 bases, with 12 bases spanning the gap.

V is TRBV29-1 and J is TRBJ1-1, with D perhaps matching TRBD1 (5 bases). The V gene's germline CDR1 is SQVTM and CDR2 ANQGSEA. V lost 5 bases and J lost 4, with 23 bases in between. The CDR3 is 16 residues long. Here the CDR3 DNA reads TGCAGCGTTTATGGGGGATCCGAACTCCGGGGCACTGAAGCTTTCTTT. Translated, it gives CSVYGGSELRGTEAFF. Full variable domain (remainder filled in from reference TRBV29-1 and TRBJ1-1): SAVISQKPSRDICQRGTSLTIQCQVDSQVTMMFWYRQQPGQSLTLIATANQGSEATYESGFVIDKFPISRPNLTFSTLTVSNMSPEDSSIYLCSVYGGSELRGTEAFFGQGTRLTVV.

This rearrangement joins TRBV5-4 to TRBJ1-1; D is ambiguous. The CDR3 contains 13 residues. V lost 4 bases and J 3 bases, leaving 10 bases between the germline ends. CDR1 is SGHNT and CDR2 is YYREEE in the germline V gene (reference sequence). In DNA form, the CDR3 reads TGTGCCAGCAGCCTGACCGGGGACACTGAAGCTTTCTTT. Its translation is CASSLTGDTEAFF.

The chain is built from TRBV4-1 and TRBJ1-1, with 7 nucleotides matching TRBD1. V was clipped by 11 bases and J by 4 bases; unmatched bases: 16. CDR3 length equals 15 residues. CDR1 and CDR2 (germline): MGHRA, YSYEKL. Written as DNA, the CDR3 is TGCGCCTCGGGACGGGTCAGGGGGGGTGGCACTGAAGCTTTCTTT. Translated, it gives CASGRVRGGGTEAFF.

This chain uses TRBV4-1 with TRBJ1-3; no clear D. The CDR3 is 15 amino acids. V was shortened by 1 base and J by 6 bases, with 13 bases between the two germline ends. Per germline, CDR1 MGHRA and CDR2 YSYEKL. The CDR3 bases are TGCGCCAGCAGCCAAGGGTCTCGGGCACCAAACACCATATATTTT. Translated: CASSQGSRAPNTIYF.

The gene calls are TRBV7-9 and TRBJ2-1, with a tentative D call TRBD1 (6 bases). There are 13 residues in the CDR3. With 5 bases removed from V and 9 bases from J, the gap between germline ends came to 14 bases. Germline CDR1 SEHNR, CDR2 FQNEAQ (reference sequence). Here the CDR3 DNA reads TGTGCCAGCAGCCCCAACAGGGACACTGAGCAGTTCTTC. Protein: CASSPNRDTEQFF. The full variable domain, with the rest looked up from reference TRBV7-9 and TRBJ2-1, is DTGVSQNPRHKITKRGQNVTFRCDPISEHNRLYWYRQTLGQGPEFLTYFQNEAQLEKSRLLSDRFSAERPKGSFSTLEIQRTEQGDSAMYLCASSPNRDTEQFFGPGTRLTVL.

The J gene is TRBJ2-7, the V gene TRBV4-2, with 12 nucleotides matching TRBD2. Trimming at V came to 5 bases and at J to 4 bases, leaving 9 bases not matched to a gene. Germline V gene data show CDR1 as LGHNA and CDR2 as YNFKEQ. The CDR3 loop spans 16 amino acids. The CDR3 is CASSLASGGAFYEQYF. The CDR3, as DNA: TGTGCCAGCAGCTTAGCTAGCGGGGGGGCCTTTTACGAGCAGTACTTC.

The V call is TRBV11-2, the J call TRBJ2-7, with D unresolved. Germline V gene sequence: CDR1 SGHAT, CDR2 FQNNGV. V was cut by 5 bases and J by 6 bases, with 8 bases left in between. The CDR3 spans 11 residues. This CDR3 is CASSPFREQYF. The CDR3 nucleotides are TGTGCCAGCAGCCCCTTCCGCGAGCAGTACTTC.

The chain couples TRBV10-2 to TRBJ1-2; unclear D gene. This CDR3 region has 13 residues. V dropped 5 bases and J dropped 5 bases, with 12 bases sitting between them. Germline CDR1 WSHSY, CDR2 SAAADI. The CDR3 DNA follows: TGCGCCAGCAGTATTACAATCAGTTATGGCTACACCTTC. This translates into CASSITISYGYTF.

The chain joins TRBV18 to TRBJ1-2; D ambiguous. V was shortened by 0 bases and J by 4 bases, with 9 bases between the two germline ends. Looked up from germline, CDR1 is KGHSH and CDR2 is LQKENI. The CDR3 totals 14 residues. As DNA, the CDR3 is TGTGCCAGCTCACCACCCGAGACGGCCTATGGCTACACCTTC. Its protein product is CASSPPETAYGYTF.

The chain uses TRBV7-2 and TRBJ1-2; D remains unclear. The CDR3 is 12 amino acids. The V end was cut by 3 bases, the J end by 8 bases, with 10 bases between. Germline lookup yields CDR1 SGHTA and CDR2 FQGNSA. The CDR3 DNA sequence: TGTGCCAGCAGCTTTCCCGGACGAGGCTACACCTTC. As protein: CASSFPGRGYTF.